A single sample is the source of the 4 T cell receptor beta chains below, sequenced in a study of T-cell memory formation after mild COVID-19. MiXCR, applied by TCRdb to the 5' RACE reads, yields one record per CDR3 protein. The table lists about 400,000 distinct CDR3 sequences, about 25% of them singletons. Sequencing used PBMCs or a T cell subset sorted from them (not recorded which). The receptors originated from an adult woman who had mild COVID-19 (a few samples of this study predate the infection). Cell type and time point are not known.

This CDR3 is CASSFWSSLNEKLFF. The CDR3 DNA reads TGTGCCAGCAGTTTCTGGAGCAGCCTTAATGAAAAACTGTTTTTT. The J gene is TRBJ1-4, the V gene TRBV12-3 or TRBV12-4; D gene uncertain. The V gene lost 3 bases and the J gene lost 4 bases, with 12 bases spanning the gap. The CDR3 consists of 15 residues.

The gene calls are TRBV29-1 and TRBJ2-1; 7 positions agree with TRBD1. CDR3 length equals 11 residues. V lost 4 bases to trimming and J lost 10 bases; unmatched junction nucleotides: 4. CDR1 and CDR2 (germline): SQVTM, ANQGSEA. CDR3 nucleotide sequence: TGCAGCGTTGGGACAGGCCCAGAGCAGTTCTTC. It yields the protein CSVGTGPEQFF.

V gene TRBV9 combines with J gene TRBJ1-1; D perhaps matches TRBD1 (6 bases). Trimming left V 4 bases short and J 1 base short, with 14 bases between. The germline V gene encodes CDR1 SGDLS and CDR2 YYNGEE. CDR3 length: 15 residues. The CDR3 bases are TGTGCCAGCAGCCCATGGCAGGGGCCGAACACTGAAGCTTTCTTT. As protein: CASSPWQGPNTEAFF.

This clonotype was recorded a few times. V and J are TRBV6-2 or TRBV6-3 and TRBJ2-1; D remains unclear. Germline V lookup: CDR1 MNHEY, CDR2 SVGEGT. The CDR3 contains 12 residues. Trimming removed 2 bases at V and 9 bases at J, with 8 bases between. CDR3 sequence: CASSYPTFEQFF. The CDR3 DNA reads as TGTGCCAGCAGTTACCCGACTTTTGAGCAGTTCTTC.